This T cell receptor beta chain is drawn from a study of blood T cell repertoires in COVID-19. Seattle's cohort entered during active infection and was followed longitudinally. Germline V gives CDR1 LGHNA, CDR2 YSLEER. V lost 3 bases to trimming and J lost 1 base, with 14 bases between them. This CDR3 is 16 amino acids long. Measured with immunoSEQ multiplex PCR; TCRdb has only the in-frame clones, and not every one. Counted here are about 110,000 clones, around 78% occurring once; the ten biggest clones make up about 6.3%. Sequenced: peripheral blood. V and J are TRBV4-3 and TRBJ2-3, with TRBD1 as a possible D gene (7 bases). This sequence originates from a man at least 80 years old with COVID-19, enrolled during active disease. CDR3 nucleotides: TGCGCCAGCAGCCAGGAACTCAGGGGGGGCACAGATACGCAGTATTTT. Amino acid sequence: CASSQELRGGTDTQYF.